The 32 T cell receptor beta chains listed next were all sequenced from one sample in a study of blood T cell repertoires in COVID-19. The method was immunoSEQ multiplex PCR; TCRdb's version includes in-frame clones alone and lacks a portion of them. The sample has 150,000 to 250,000 clones, roughly 77% seen once. The sequenced sample was peripheral blood. Receptors were obtained from a woman aged 40 to 50 with COVID-19, enrolled during active disease.

The chain carries TRBV5-5 and TRBJ1-2; D is possibly TRBD1 (5 bases). There are 15 residues in the CDR3. CDR1 and CDR2 from the germline V gene are SGHKS and YYEKEE (reference sequence). The V gene lost 2 bases and the J gene lost 6 bases, with 17 bases spanning the gap. In DNA, the CDR3 is TGTGCCAGCAGCTTTTCAGGGATCCAAAGGGATGGCTACACCTTC. This sequence encodes CASSFSGIQRDGYTF.

Within the sample, this clone is medium-sized (0.01 to 0.1%). V and J are TRBV7-9 and TRBJ1-5; TRBD1 is a possible D gene (5 bases). CDR1 is SEHNR and CDR2 is FQNEAQ in the germline V gene (reference sequence). V gave up 1 base and J gave up 7 bases, with 11 bases separating them. The CDR3 loop spans 14 amino acids. The CDR3 DNA sequence: TGTGCCAGCAGCTTAGATTTGGGGCGGCAGCCCCAGCATTTT. It codes for CASSLDLGRQPQHF. Using reference TRBV7-9 and TRBJ1-5 for the parts outside the CDR3, the full variable domain is DTGVSQNPRHKITKRGQNVTFRCDPISEHNRLYWYRQTLGQGPEFLTYFQNEAQLEKSRLLSDRFSAERPKGSFSTLEIQRTEQGDSAMYLCASSLDLGRQPQHFGDGTRLSIL.

V usage is TRBV30 and J usage is TRBJ1-6, with D perhaps matching TRBD1 (5 bases). This CDR3 contains 13 residues. Germline-derived CDR1 and CDR2 are GTSNPN and SVGIG (reference sequence). V was clipped by 8 bases and J by 2 bases, with 10 bases between them. CDR3 in amino acids: CAGGGPYNSPLHF. CDR3 nucleotide sequence: TGTGCCGGCGGGGGACCCTATAATTCACCCCTCCACTTT.

V is TRBV7-6 and J is TRBJ2-1, with a possible D match to TRBD2 (6 bases). CDR3 length: 16 amino acids. Trimming took 5 bases from V and 3 from J, leaving 17 bases between them. Germline V lookup: CDR1 SGHVS, CDR2 FNYEAQ. The CDR3: CASSASSDPSYNEQFF. The DNA of the CDR3 is TGTGCCAGCAGCGCCTCTAGCGATCCAAGCTACAATGAGCAGTTCTTC.

J is TRBJ1-5 and V is TRBV11-2, with 9 bases identical to TRBD1. This CDR3 region has 16 residues. The junction had 12 bases not matched to a gene; V was cut back by 5 bases and J by 7 bases. Germline V gene data show CDR1 as SGHAT and CDR2 as FQNNGV. The CDR3 region is CASSQDRGVLGQPQHF. In DNA form, the CDR3 reads TGTGCCAGCAGCCAGGACAGGGGAGTCTTGGGCCAGCCCCAGCATTTT.

The chain recombines TRBV30 with TRBJ2-7; D may be TRBD1 (5 bases). Deletions cut 0 bases from V and 1 base from J, with 7 bases between. Germline V CDR1 and CDR2: GTSNPN, SVGIG (reference sequence). This CDR3 contains 13 residues. The CDR3 DNA reads as TGTGCCTGGAGTGTAGACAGTTCCTACGAGCAGTACTTC. Its translation is CAWSVDSSYEQYF. The whole variable domain, filled in from reference TRBV30 and TRBJ2-7, reads SQTIHQWPATLVQPVGSPLSLECTVEGTSNPNLYWYRQAAGRGLQLLFYSVGIGQISSEVPQNLSASRPQDRQFILSSKKLLLSDSGFYLCAWSVDSSYEQYFGPGTRLTVT.

The genes are TRBV15 and TRBJ1-3, with 8 bases that match TRBD1. Trimming took 5 bases from V and 3 from J; bases not matched to a gene: 9. CDR1 is LNHNV and CDR2 is YYDKDF in the germline V gene (reference sequence). The CDR3 loop spans 16 amino acids. CDR3 bases: TGTGCCACCAGCTACCGGACAGGGAGGATTGGAAACACCATATATTTT. Residues: CATSYRTGRIGNTIYF.

The gene calls are TRBV18 and TRBJ1-5, with 9 bases identical to TRBD1. Per germline, CDR1 KGHSH and CDR2 LQKENI. The CDR3 loop spans 18 amino acids. Unmatched junction bases numbered 19, after V lost 5 bases and J lost 8 bases. CDR3 coding DNA: TGTGCCAGCTCAAACGCGGTACAGGGGGCGGTTGATGAGGAGCCCCAGCATTTT. Translation: CASSNAVQGAVDEEPQHF.

This clone was seen a few times. One end of the junction is discordant with germline, which a read error may explain. V and J are TRBV12-3 or TRBV12-4 and TRBJ1-1; D remains unclear. The CDR3 length is 13 residues. The CDR3 DNA follows: TGTGCCAGCAATTTAATATCGAACACTGAAGCTTTCTTT. This gives the protein CASNLISNTEAFF.

The rearrangement joins TRBV13 to TRBJ1-4; D gene unclear. The germline gives CDR1 PRHDT, CDR2 FYEKMQ (reference sequence). Trimming took off 2 bases at V and 0 bases at J, with 4 bases between the two ends. This CDR3 region has 14 residues. CDR3 residues: CASSLRATNEKLFF. As DNA, the CDR3 is TGTGCCAGCAGCTTAAGAGCAACTAATGAAAAACTGTTTTTT.

V gene TRBV14 combines with J gene TRBJ2-5; D ambiguous. This CDR3 comprises 13 residues. V was pared by 1 base and J by 5 bases, with 8 bases between. The germline gives CDR1 SGHDN, CDR2 FVKESK. CDR3 residues: CASSQGALETQYF. CDR3 coding DNA: TGTGCCAGCAGCCAAGGGGCATTGGAGACCCAGTACTTC.

This rearrangement joins TRBV7-2 to TRBJ2-3, with TRBD2 matching 8 bases. Germline trimming cut 5 bases from V and 5 bases from J; bases unmatched to any gene: 9. CDR3 length: 15 amino acids. Germline-derived CDR1 and CDR2 are SGHTA and FQGNSA. The CDR3 is CASSAQRGGGDTQYF. The CDR3 DNA reads as TGTGCCAGCAGCGCCCAACGGGGGGGCGGAGATACGCAGTATTTT.

This rearrangement joins TRBV27 to TRBJ2-1; TRBD2 is a possible D gene (6 bases). The CDR3 sequence is 16 residues long. Germline V lookup: CDR1 MNHEY, CDR2 SMNVEV (reference sequence). V lost 5 bases to trimming and J lost 4 bases, with 18 bases between them. The CDR3 loop reads CASSLNWGLIYNEQFF. DNA of the CDR3: TGTGCCAGCAGTCTAAACTGGGGACTGATATACAATGAGCAGTTCTTC.

This clone came up a few times. This chain joins TRBV9 and TRBJ2-7, with 11 bases fitting TRBD1. Germline-derived CDR1 and CDR2 are SGDLS and YYNGEE. After removal of 8 bases from V and 2 bases from J, the junction contained 12 bases not matched to a gene. The CDR3 extends over 16 amino acids. In DNA form, the CDR3 reads TGTGCCAGTATTCCGGGACAGGGGGGCCCCACCTACGAGCAGTACTTC. It specifies CASIPGQGGPTYEQYF.

The chain carries TRBV6-2 or TRBV6-3 and TRBJ2-1; 10 positions agree with TRBD2. CDR1 is MNHEY and CDR2 is SVGEGT in the germline V gene. The CDR3 runs 14 residues. After removal of 5 bases from V and 3 bases from J, the junction contained 1 base not matched to a gene. The CDR3 sequence: CASSSGGGYNEQFF. In nucleotides, the CDR3 is TGTGCCAGCAGTAGCGGGGGGGGCTACAATGAGCAGTTCTTC.

Details on this clone: Other DNA variants within this sample encode the same CDR3. This chain uses TRBV15 with TRBJ1-2; D ambiguous. Deletions cut 0 bases from V and 4 bases from J, with 9 bases between. Germline CDR1 reads LNHNV; CDR2 reads YYDKDF (reference sequence). The CDR3 is made up of 14 amino acids. As DNA, the CDR3 is TGTGCCACCAGCAGAGATGGGCAGCTCTATGGCTACACCTTC. It specifies CATSRDGQLYGYTF.

In DNA form, the CDR3 reads TGTGCCAGCAGCTTTAGCGGGAGAAGGGGGGACGAGCAGTACTTC. Its protein product is CASSFSGRRGDEQYF. The V gene is TRBV7-2, the J gene TRBJ2-7; 9 bases align to TRBD2. V gave up 3 bases and J gave up 5 bases; unmatched junction bases: 8. Germline assignment: CDR1 SGHTA and CDR2 FQGNSA. The CDR3 sequence is 15 residues long.

This clone was detected only a few times. The chain recombines TRBV5-1 with TRBJ2-7; possible D gene TRBD1, 5 bases. The CDR3 extends over 12 amino acids. V shed 3 bases and J shed 6 bases, with 10 bases lying between them. Germline lookup yields CDR1 SGHRS and CDR2 YFSETQ. CDR3 loop: CASSYSGREQYF. The CDR3 nucleotides read TGCGCCAGCAGCTACTCAGGGCGCGAGCAGTACTTC.

This clone has more than one count but fewer than ten. J is TRBJ2-1 and V is TRBV7-9; 9 bases are shared with TRBD2. This CDR3 spans 16 amino acids. Germline-derived CDR1 and CDR2 are SEHNR and FQNEAQ (reference sequence). The trim removed 5 bases at V and 10 bases at J, leaving 15 bases unmatched. The CDR3 sequence is CASSPGAGGTQGEQFF. CDR3 coding DNA: TGTGCCAGCAGCCCTGGGGCGGGAGGGACGCAGGGCGAGCAGTTCTTC.

For this clone: The same CDR3 arises from other DNA sequences in this sample as well. CDR3 nucleotides: TGTGCCAGCAGTGGACCAGGGACCCAGCATTTT. Protein product: CASSGPGTQHF. The chain has TRBV25-1 and TRBJ1-5; possible D gene TRBD1, 5 bases. CDR1 and CDR2 from the germline V gene are MGHDK and SYGVNS. The CDR3 consists of 11 residues. Trimming cost V 4 bases and J 11 bases, with 9 bases left between them.

The table lists this clone with a few counts. The chain recombines TRBV30 with TRBJ2-1; 11 bases fit TRBD2. CDR1 and CDR2 from the germline V gene are GTSNPN and SVGIG (reference sequence). The CDR3 runs to 15 residues. V was clipped by 2 bases and J by 6 bases; unmatched bases: 6. CDR3 sequence: CAWSLAGGPINEQFF. CDR3 nucleotides: TGTGCCTGGAGTTTAGCGGGAGGGCCTATCAATGAGCAGTTCTTC. Based on the CDR3 plus reference TRBV30 and TRBJ2-1, the full variable domain is SQTIHQWPATLVQPVGSPLSLECTVEGTSNPNLYWYRQAAGRGLQLLFYSVGIGQISSEVPQNLSASRPQDRQFILSSKKLLLSDSGFYLCAWSLAGGPINEQFFGPGTRLTVL.

The chain couples TRBV9 to TRBJ2-3, with 11 bases lining up with TRBD2. This CDR3 has 17 amino acids. Germline CDR1 reads SGDLS; CDR2 reads YYNGEE. Trimming cost V 2 bases and J 2 bases; bases outside gene matches: 7. The CDR3 DNA follows: TGTGCCAGCAGCGTCGTAGCGGGGGGGCGTCACACAGATACGCAGTATTTT. Its translation: CASSVVAGGRHTDTQYF. Full variable domain (remainder filled in from reference TRBV9 and TRBJ2-3): DSGVTQTPKHLITATGQRVTLRCSPRSGDLSVYWYQQSLDQGLQFLIQYYNGEERAKGNILERFSAQQFPDLHSELNLSSLELGDSALYFCASSVVAGGRHTDTQYFGPGTRLTVL.

This rearrangement joins TRBV16 to TRBJ1-5, with D perhaps TRBD1 (5 bases). In germline, CDR1 is KGHSY, CDR2 FQNENV. The length of the CDR3 is 15 residues. The V end was cut by 5 bases, the J end by 4 bases, with 15 bases between. CDR3 in amino acids: CASSRGRVANQPQHF. In DNA, the CDR3 is TGTGCCAGCAGCAGGGGTAGGGTAGCAAATCAGCCCCAGCATTTT.

Worth noting for this clone: Compared with germline, one end of the junction differs, possibly owing to a read error. CDR3 DNA: TGCAGTGCTAGCTCTGGGGCTCCTTGGTTT. Residues: CSASSGAPWF. V usage is TRBV20-1 and J usage is TRBJ1-1, with D perhaps TRBD1 (5 bases). The CDR3 loop spans 10 amino acids. In germline, CDR1 is DFQATT, CDR2 SNEGSKA (reference sequence).

This rearrangement joins TRBV2 to TRBJ2-7; maybe TRBD1 (6 bases). This CDR3 is 14 amino acids long. CDR1 is SNHLY, CDR2 FYNNEI, per germline. V was shortened by 8 bases and J by 3 bases, with 17 bases between the two germline ends. The CDR3 DNA sequence: TGTGCCAGCGAGACAGGAGCCCCCCTCTACGAGCAGTACTTC. This codes for CASETGAPLYEQYF.

Note on this clone: This sample also contains other DNA sequences that code for the same CDR3. The rearrangement joins TRBV15 to TRBJ1-2, with D uncertain. With 0 bases removed from V and 5 bases from J, the gap between germline ends came to 10 bases. The CDR3 runs to 14 residues. The V gene's germline CDR1 is LNHNV and CDR2 YYDKDF (reference sequence). The CDR3, as DNA: TGTGCCACCAGCAGAGATGGGCAGTTATATGGCTACACCTTC. Protein product: CATSRDGQLYGYTF.

V is TRBV12-3 or TRBV12-4 and J is TRBJ2-1, with 7 bases fitting TRBD1. Trimming at V came to 6 bases and at J to 10 bases, leaving 9 bases not matched to a gene. The CDR3 is 13 residues long. The CDR3 region has the DNA TGTGCCAGCAGCTTATCACAGGGGAACGAGCAGTTCTTC. Its protein product is CASSLSQGNEQFF.

The V and J genes are TRBV19 and TRBJ1-2; D gene unclear. The CDR3 consists of 15 residues. Germline CDR1 is LNHDA and CDR2 is SQIVND (reference sequence). V was shortened by 1 base and J by 3 bases, with 12 bases between the two germline ends. CDR3 DNA sequence: TGTGCCAGTAGTATAGTTCGAGGCGGATACTATGGCTACACCTTC. This encodes CASSIVRGGYYGYTF. Filled out from reference TRBV19 and TRBJ1-2, the complete variable domain reads DGGITQSPKYLFRKEGQNVTLSCEQNLNHDAMYWYRQDPGQGLRLIYYSQIVNDFQKGDIAEGYSVSREKKESFPLTVTSAQKNPTAFYLCASSIVRGGYYGYTFGSGTRLTVV.

CDR3 DNA: TGTGCCAGCAGCCAAGGAGGGTACGGGGAGATTTCTGGAAACACCATATATTTT. It is translated as CASSQGGYGEISGNTIYF. The chain has TRBV14 and TRBJ1-3; D gene uncertain. Trimming took 1 base from V and 1 from J, leaving 17 bases between them. Looked up from germline, CDR1 is SGHDN and CDR2 is FVKESK. The CDR3 is 18 residues long.

The chain employs TRBV10-3 and TRBJ2-7, with 12 bases matching TRBD2. Germline trimming cut 2 bases from V and 6 bases from J; bases unmatched to any gene: 8. CDR3 length: 16 amino acids. CDR1 is ENHRY and CDR2 is SYGVKD in the germline V gene. CDR3 DNA: TGTGCCATCAGTGAGCCCACTAGCGGGAGGAAGGTCGAGCAGTACTTC. Protein sequence: CAISEPTSGRKVEQYF.

This CDR3 reads CASSYGDREAFF. In DNA, the CDR3 is TGTGCCAGCAGTTACGGGGACAGGGAAGCTTTCTTT. The chain joins TRBV6-6 to TRBJ1-1; TRBD1 aligns across 8 bases. The CDR3 contains 12 residues. V dropped 2 bases and J dropped 8; count of bases not matched to a gene: 1. CDR1 and CDR2 (germline): MNHNY, SVGAGI (reference sequence).

J is TRBJ1-6 and V is TRBV19; possible D gene TRBD1, 5 bases. This CDR3 spans 15 amino acids. Trimming stripped 7 bases from V and 1 base from J, with 11 bases between. Germline V gives CDR1 LNHDA, CDR2 SQIVND (reference sequence). CDR3 sequence reads: CASKGLSSYNSPLHF. The CDR3 nucleotides read TGTGCCAGTAAGGGGCTCTCGTCCTATAATTCACCCCTCCACTTT.